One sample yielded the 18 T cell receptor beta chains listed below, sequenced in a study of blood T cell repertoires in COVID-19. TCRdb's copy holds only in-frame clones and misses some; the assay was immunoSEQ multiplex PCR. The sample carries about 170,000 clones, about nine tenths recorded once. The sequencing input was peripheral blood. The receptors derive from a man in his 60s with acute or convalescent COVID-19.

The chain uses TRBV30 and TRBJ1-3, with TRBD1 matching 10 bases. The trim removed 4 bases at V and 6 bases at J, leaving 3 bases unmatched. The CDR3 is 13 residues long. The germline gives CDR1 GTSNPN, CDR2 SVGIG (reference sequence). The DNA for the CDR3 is TGTGCCTGGAAAAGACAGGGGGCAAACACCATATATTTT. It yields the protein CAWKRQGANTIYF.

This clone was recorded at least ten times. The CDR3 is CASSVVQTPGELFF. CDR3 sequence (DNA): TGTGCCAGCAGCGTAGTACAGACCCCCGGGGAGCTGTTTTTT. The chain joins TRBV9 to TRBJ2-2; D is ambiguous. Germline V gene sequence: CDR1 SGDLS, CDR2 YYNGEE. The CDR3 sequence is 14 residues long. Trimming took off 0 bases at V and 6 bases at J, with 9 bases between the two ends.

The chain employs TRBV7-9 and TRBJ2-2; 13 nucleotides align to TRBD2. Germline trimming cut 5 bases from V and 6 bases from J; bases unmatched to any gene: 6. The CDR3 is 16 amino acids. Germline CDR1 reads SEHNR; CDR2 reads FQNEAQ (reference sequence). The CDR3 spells CASSQGLAGLAGELFF. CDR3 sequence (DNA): TGTGCCAGCAGCCAGGGACTAGCGGGGCTCGCCGGGGAGCTGTTTTTT.

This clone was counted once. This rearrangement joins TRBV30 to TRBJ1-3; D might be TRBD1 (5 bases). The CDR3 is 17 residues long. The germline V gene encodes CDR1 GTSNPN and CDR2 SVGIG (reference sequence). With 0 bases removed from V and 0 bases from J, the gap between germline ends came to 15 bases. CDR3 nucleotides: TGTGCCTGGAGTGTTGGATTTTCAGGGCGCTCTGGAAACACCATATATTTT. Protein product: CAWSVGFSGRSGNTIYF.

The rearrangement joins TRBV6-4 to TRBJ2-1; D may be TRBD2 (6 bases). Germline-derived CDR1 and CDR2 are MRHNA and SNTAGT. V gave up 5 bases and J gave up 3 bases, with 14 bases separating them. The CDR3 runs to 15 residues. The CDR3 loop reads CASSPLPGDYNEQFF. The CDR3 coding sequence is TGTGCCAGCAGTCCCCTCCCGGGGGACTACAATGAGCAGTTCTTC.

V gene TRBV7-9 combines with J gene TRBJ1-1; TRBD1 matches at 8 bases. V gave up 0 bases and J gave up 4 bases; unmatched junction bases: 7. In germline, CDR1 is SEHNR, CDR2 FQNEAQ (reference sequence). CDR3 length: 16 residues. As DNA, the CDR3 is TGTGCCAGCAGCTTAGCGACAGGGGTCACTAGCACTGAAGCTTTCTTT. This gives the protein CASSLATGVTSTEAFF.

This chain's CDR3 is CASSPIPRLLTDTQYF. Here the CDR3 DNA reads TGTGCCAGCAGCCCCATACCCCGGTTACTCACAGATACGCAGTATTTT. V gene TRBV7-2 combines with J gene TRBJ2-3; D is unresolved. Trimming took off 5 bases at V and 2 bases at J, with 17 bases between the two ends. Per the germline V gene, CDR1 is SGHTA and CDR2 is FQGNSA. There are 16 residues in the CDR3.

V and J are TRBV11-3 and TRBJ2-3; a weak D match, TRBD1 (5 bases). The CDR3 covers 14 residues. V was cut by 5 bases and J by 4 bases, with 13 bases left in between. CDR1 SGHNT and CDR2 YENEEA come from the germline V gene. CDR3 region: CASSPQGLADTQYF. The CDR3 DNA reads TGTGCCAGCAGCCCCCAGGGTTTGGCAGATACGCAGTATTTT.

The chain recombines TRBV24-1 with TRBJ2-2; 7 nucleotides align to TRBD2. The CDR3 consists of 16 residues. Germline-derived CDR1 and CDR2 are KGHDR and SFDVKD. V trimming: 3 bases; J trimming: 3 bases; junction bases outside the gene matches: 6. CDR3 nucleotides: TGTGCCACCAGTGATCGGGGGGTAGGGCACACCGGGGAGCTGTTTTTT. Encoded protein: CATSDRGVGHTGELFF.

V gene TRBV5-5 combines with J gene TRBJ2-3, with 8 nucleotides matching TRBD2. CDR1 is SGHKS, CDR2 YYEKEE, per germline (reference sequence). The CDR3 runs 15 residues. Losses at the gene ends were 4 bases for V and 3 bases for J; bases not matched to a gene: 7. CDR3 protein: CASSPREGRTDTQYF. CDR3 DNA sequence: TGTGCCAGCAGCCCCCGGGAGGGGAGGACAGATACGCAGTATTTT. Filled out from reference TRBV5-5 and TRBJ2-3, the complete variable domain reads DAGVTQSPTHLIKTRGQQVTLRCSPISGHKSVSWYQQVLGQGPQFIFQYYEKEERGRGNFPDRFSARQFPNYSSELNVNALLLGDSALYLCASSPREGRTDTQYFGPGTRLTVL.

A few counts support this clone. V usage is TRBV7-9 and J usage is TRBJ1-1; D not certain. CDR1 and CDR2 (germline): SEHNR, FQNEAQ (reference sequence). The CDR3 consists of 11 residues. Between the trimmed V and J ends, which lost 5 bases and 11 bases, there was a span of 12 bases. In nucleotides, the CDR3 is TGTGCCAGCAGCCCAGTAACGGGGGCTTTCTTT. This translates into CASSPVTGAFF. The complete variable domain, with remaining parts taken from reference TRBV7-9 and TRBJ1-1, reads DTGVSQNPRHKITKRGQNVTFRCDPISEHNRLYWYRQTLGQGPEFLTYFQNEAQLEKSRLLSDRFSAERPKGSFSTLEIQRTEQGDSAMYLCASSPVTGAFFGQGTRLTVV.

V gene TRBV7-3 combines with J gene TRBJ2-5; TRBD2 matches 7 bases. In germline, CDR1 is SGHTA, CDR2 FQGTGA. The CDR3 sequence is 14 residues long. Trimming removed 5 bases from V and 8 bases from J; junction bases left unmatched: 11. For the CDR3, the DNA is TGTGCCAGCAGCCCGGCCGGGGGGAGGGGCACCCAGTACTTC. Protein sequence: CASSPAGGRGTQYF.

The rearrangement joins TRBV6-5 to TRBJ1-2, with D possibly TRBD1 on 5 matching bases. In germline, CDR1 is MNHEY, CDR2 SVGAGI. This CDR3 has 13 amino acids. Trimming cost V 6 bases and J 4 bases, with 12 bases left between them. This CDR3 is CASSPGLRYGYTF. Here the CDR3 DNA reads TGTGCCAGCAGCCCAGGGTTGCGCTATGGCTACACCTTC.

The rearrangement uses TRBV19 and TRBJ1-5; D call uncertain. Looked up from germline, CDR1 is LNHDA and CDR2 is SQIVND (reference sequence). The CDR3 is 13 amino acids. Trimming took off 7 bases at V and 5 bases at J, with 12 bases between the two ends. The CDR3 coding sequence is TGTGCCAGTACGAGGACTAAGGATCAGCCCCAGCATTTT. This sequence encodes CASTRTKDQPQHF.

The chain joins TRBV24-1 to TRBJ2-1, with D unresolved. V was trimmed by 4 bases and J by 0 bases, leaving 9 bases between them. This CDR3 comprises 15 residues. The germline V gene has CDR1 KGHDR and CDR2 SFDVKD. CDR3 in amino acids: CATSDRRISYNEQFF. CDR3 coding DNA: TGTGCCACCAGTGACCGGCGGATCTCCTACAATGAGCAGTTCTTC.

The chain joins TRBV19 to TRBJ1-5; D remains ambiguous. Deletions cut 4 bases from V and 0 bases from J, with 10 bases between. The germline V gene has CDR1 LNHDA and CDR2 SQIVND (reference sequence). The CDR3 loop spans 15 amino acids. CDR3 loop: CASSTIRYSNQPQHF. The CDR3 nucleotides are TGTGCCAGTAGTACTATCCGGTATAGCAATCAGCCCCAGCATTTT.

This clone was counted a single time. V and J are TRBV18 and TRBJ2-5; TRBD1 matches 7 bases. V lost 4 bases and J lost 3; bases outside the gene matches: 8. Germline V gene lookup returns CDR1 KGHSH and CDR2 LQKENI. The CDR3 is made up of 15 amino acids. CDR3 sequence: CASSLTQGREETQYF. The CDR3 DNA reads TGTGCCAGCTCACTCACACAGGGGAGAGAAGAGACCCAGTACTTC.

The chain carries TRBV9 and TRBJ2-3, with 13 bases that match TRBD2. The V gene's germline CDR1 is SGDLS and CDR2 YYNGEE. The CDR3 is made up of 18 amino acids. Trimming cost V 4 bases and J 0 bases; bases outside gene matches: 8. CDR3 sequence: CASSSRTSGRRSTDTQYF. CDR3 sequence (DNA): TGTGCCAGCAGCTCACGGACTAGCGGGAGAAGGAGCACAGATACGCAGTATTTT.